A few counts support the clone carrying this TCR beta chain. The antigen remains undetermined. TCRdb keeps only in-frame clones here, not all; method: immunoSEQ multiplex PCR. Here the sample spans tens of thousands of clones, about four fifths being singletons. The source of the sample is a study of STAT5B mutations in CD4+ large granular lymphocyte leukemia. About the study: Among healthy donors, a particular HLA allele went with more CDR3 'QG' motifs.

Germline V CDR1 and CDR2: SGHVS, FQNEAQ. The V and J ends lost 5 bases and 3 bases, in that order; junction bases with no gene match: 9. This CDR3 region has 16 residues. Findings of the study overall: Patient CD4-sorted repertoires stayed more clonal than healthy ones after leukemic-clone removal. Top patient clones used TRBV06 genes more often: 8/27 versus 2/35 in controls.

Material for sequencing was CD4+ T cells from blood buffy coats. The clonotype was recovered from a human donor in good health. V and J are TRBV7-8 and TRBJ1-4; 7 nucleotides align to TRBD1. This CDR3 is CASSTRTGRPNEKLFF. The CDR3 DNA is TGTGCCAGCAGCACTAGGACAGGCCGTCCTAATGAAAAACTGTTTTTT.